Presented here are 15 T cell receptor beta chains from one specimen sequenced in a study of blood T cell repertoires in COVID-19. The data were produced by immunoSEQ multiplex PCR, yet TCRdb's version contains in-frame clones alone and is incomplete. The data contain 220,000 or so clones, almost 90% of them seen just once; the ten biggest clones take up about 15%. The sample was PBMCs or T cells enriched from blood (not recorded which). Every receptor here comes from a woman between 45 and 60 years old with acute COVID-19.

This chain connects TRBV9 to TRBJ1-1, with 9 nucleotides matching TRBD1. The length of the CDR3 is 15 residues. The germline gives CDR1 SGDLS, CDR2 YYNGEE. The J segment lost 5 bases and the V segment lost 3 bases, leaving 8 bases of the junction unmatched. The CDR3 here is CASSAQGDRETEAFF. DNA for the CDR3: TGTGCCAGCAGCGCCCAGGGGGACAGGGAAACTGAAGCTTTCTTT.

The V gene is TRBV5-1, the J gene TRBJ2-1, with D maybe TRBD2 (6 bases). Trimming pared 4 bases from V and 1 base from J, leaving 12 bases between. Per the germline V gene, CDR1 is SGHRS and CDR2 is YFSETQ. CDR3 length: 15 amino acids. The CDR3 DNA reads as TGCGCCAGCAGCGATGGGGGGAGTTCCTACAATGAGCAGTTCTTC. Translated: CASSDGGSSYNEQFF.

V usage is TRBV19 and J usage is TRBJ2-6, with D unresolved. The CDR3 is 15 residues long. Germline values: CDR1 LNHDA, CDR2 SQIVND (reference sequence). Trimming shortened V by 3 bases and J by 0 bases, and 6 bases separated the two germline ends. This chain's CDR3 is CASSIVFSGANVLTF. The CDR3 nucleotides are TGTGCCAGTAGTATCGTTTTCTCTGGGGCCAACGTCCTGACTTTC.

CDR3 region: CASSDLAGGPGEQFF. The CDR3 DNA is TGTGCCAGCAGTGACCTGGCGGGAGGGCCTGGTGAGCAGTTCTTC. J is TRBJ2-1 and V is TRBV6-4; 9 nucleotides agree with TRBD2. CDR1 is MRHNA, CDR2 SNTAGT, per germline. The CDR3 totals 15 residues. Unmatched junction bases numbered 8, after V lost 2 bases and J lost 9 bases.

This clone was picked up a small number of times. The chain is built from TRBV27 and TRBJ1-6; 9 bases align to TRBD1. V dropped 2 bases and J dropped 7; count of bases not matched to a gene: 12. This CDR3 is built from 18 residues. The germline V gene has CDR1 MNHEY and CDR2 SMNVEV (reference sequence). This CDR3 reads CASSLRQTGGSPNSPLHF. The CDR3 DNA reads TGTGCCAGCAGTTTACGCCAGACAGGGGGTTCCCCAAATTCACCCCTCCACTTT.

This chain connects TRBV3-1 (or the pseudogene TRBV3-2) to TRBJ1-2; the D gene is possibly TRBD1 (6 bases). The V end lost 7 bases, the J end lost 3 bases, and 30 bases lay between the germline ends. The CDR3 loop spans 19 amino acids. Per germline, CDR1 LGHDT and CDR2 YNNKEL (reference sequence). The CDR3 protein is CASTPAGAGVMGTYYGYTF. DNA of the CDR3: TGTGCCAGCACTCCTGCGGGCGCAGGGGTTATGGGGACGTACTATGGCTACACCTTC.

V is TRBV18 and J is TRBJ2-1, with 9 bases aligning to TRBD1. Trimming at V came to 2 bases and at J to 6 bases, leaving 8 bases not matched to a gene. Germline V CDR1 and CDR2: KGHSH, LQKENI. The CDR3 sequence is 16 residues long. The CDR3 spells CASSPIGTGSRNEQFF. The DNA of the CDR3 is TGTGCCAGCTCACCAATAGGGACAGGGTCTCGCAATGAGCAGTTCTTC.

V gene TRBV18 combines with J gene TRBJ2-1; no clear D gene. The CDR3 covers 14 residues. Germline CDR1 is KGHSH and CDR2 is LQKENI. V lost 0 bases and J lost 6, with 9 bases in between. CDR3 region: CASSPPPGANEQFF. In DNA, the CDR3 is TGTGCCAGCTCACCACCCCCAGGTGCCAATGAGCAGTTCTTC. Using reference TRBV18 and TRBJ2-1 for the parts outside the CDR3, the full variable domain is NAGVMQNPRHLVRRRGQEARLRCSPMKGHSHVYWYRQLPEEGLKFMVYLQKENIIDESGMPKERFSAEFPKEGPSILRIQQVVRGDSAAYFCASSPPPGANEQFFGPGTRLTVL.

The chain has TRBV11-3 and TRBJ2-2; unclear D gene. This CDR3 has 13 residues. In germline, CDR1 is SGHNT, CDR2 YENEEA. Trimming took off 5 bases at V and 3 bases at J, with 7 bases between the two ends. The CDR3 is CASSPTYTGELFF. CDR3 in DNA: TGTGCCAGCAGCCCGACTTACACCGGGGAGCTGTTTTTT.

The gene calls are TRBV7-6 and TRBJ2-7, with D unclear. The V and J ends lost 5 bases and 3 bases respectively, with 5 bases between them. The V gene's germline CDR1 is SGHVS and CDR2 FNYEAQ. This CDR3 comprises 11 residues. The CDR3 bases are TGTGCCAGCAGCCCCGGCTACGAGCAGTACTTC. Its protein is CASSPGYEQYF.

The CDR3 reads CASSLAGGDTGELFF. In nucleotides, the CDR3 is TGTGCCAGCAGCCTAGCGGGAGGGGACACCGGGGAGCTGTTTTTT. The chain carries TRBV11-3 and TRBJ2-2; 12 bases align to TRBD2. Germline V gene lookup returns CDR1 SGHNT and CDR2 YENEEA. V lost 5 bases, J lost 3 bases, and 1 base stayed unmatched. The CDR3 sequence is 15 residues long.

As to this clone: Within the sample, other DNA sequences also encode this same CDR3. The chain links TRBV28 to TRBJ1-3; 7 bases are a match to TRBD1. Germline V gives CDR1 MDHEN, CDR2 SYDVKM. This CDR3 has 14 amino acids. V lost 6 bases and J lost 4; bases outside the gene matches: 6. The CDR3 DNA reads as TGTGCCAGCAGCCTTGACAGGGTCGGAAACACCATATATTTT. It is translated as CASSLDRVGNTIYF. The full variable domain, in which reference TRBV28 and TRBJ1-3 provide the parts outside the CDR3, is DVKVTQSSRYLVKRTGEKVFLECVQDMDHENMFWYRQDPGLGLRLIYFSYDVKMKEKGDIPEGYSVSREKKERFSLILESASTNQTSMYLCASSLDRVGNTIYFGEGSWLTVV.

V gene TRBV7-3 combines with J gene TRBJ2-2; maybe TRBD2 (5 bases). The CDR3 totals 16 residues. Trimming shortened V by 2 bases and J by 0 bases, and 10 bases separated the two germline ends. Germline V lookup: CDR1 SGHTA, CDR2 FQGTGA. The CDR3 loop is CASSLFRTANTGELFF. The CDR3 nucleotides read TGTGCCAGCAGCTTATTCAGGACTGCGAACACCGGGGAGCTGTTTTTT.

The chain employs TRBV7-2 and TRBJ1-5; weak D call: TRBD1 (5 bases). Germline CDR1 and CDR2: SGHTA and FQGNSA. The CDR3 extends over 14 amino acids. Trimming cost V 4 bases and J 8 bases, with 15 bases left between them. CDR3 sequence: CASSWQAGQEPQHF. The CDR3 region has the DNA TGTGCCAGCAGCTGGCAGGCAGGGCAGGAGCCCCAGCATTTT. The variable domain in full, completed from reference TRBV7-2 and TRBJ1-5, reads GAGVSQSPSNKVTEKGKDVELRCDPISGHTALYWYRQSLGQGLEFLIYFQGNSAPDKSGLPSDRFSAERTGGSVSTLTIQRTQQEDSAVYLCASSWQAGQEPQHFGDGTRLSIL.

In DNA form, the CDR3 reads TGCAGCGCTATGGACAGTACTAACTATGGCTACACCTTC. Translating it yields CSAMDSTNYGYTF. V is TRBV29-1 and J is TRBJ1-2; TRBD1 is a possible D gene (6 bases). This CDR3 region has 13 residues. V dropped 7 bases and J dropped 0 bases, with 12 bases sitting between them. CDR1 is SQVTM and CDR2 is ANQGSEA in the germline V gene.